These T cell receptor beta chains were read from a single sample in a study of Graves' ophthalmopathy and Graves' hyperthyroidism. TCRdb re-derived calls from the multiplex PCR reads in MiXCR, one entry per CDR3 protein. The sample lists 650,000 to 900,000 distinct CDR3 sequences, roughly 41% occurring once. Sequences were obtained from peripheral blood. The receptors stem from an adult man with Graves' ophthalmopathy. CDR3s include the opening cysteine and the closing phenylalanine or tryptophan. D genes are given only for firm matches. For some rows the clone size is stated as once, few or many, or as a class when expanded; others skip it.

V gene	D gene	clone size	J gene	CDR3 DNA	CDR3 protein
TRBV6-1	NA	many	TRBJ1-1	TGTGCCGCGAGTCGTACTGAAGCTTTCTTT	CAASRTEAFF
TRBV12-3/TRBV12-4	TRBD1	many	TRBJ1-5	TGTGCCAGCAGACCGACAGGGCTTCAGCCCCAGCATTTT	CASRPTGLQPQHF
TRBV24-1	NA	many	TRBJ1-4	TGTGCCACCAGTGACCCCACGACAACGCGGAATGAAAAACTGTTTTTT	CATSDPTTTRNEKLFF
TRBV9	TRBD1	NA	TRBJ2-2	TGTGCCCGCAGCGTACAGGGGGTGGTCACCGGGGAGCTGTTTTTT	CARSVQGVVTGELFF
TRBV9	NA	few	TRBJ2-7	TGTGCCAGCAGTTTAGCCCCCCCGCCCTACGAGCAGTACTTC	CASSLAPPPYEQYF
TRBV10-3	TRBD1	many	TRBJ1-2	TGTGCCATCACCCCGGGACAGGACCCGTTCTATGGCTACACCTTC	CAITPGQDPFYGYTF
TRBV15	NA	NA	TRBJ1-2	TGTGCCACCAGCAGAGGGACAGAGAGGCGTGGCTACACCTTC	CATSRGTERRGYTF
TRBV20-1	NA	few	TRBJ1-5	TGCAGTGCTAGATGGGGCAATGAGGGTGGTCAGCCCCAGCATTTT	CSARWGNEGGQPQHF
TRBV20-1	TRBD1	few	TRBJ2-7	TGCAGTGCTACCCGGGACAGGGGTTTCGAGCAGTACTTC	CSATRDRGFEQYF
TRBV29-1	NA	many	TRBJ1-3	TGCAGCGCCGGACAAATTACCGATGGAAACACCATATATTTT	CSAGQITDGNTIYF
TRBV5-1	TRBD1	few	TRBJ2-5	TGCGCCAGCCTGCGGACAGGGGTCGGAGAGACCCAGTACTTC	CASLRTGVGETQYF
TRBV24-1	TRBD1	NA	TRBJ1-5	TGTGCCAGCAGAGACCCCGGGACAGAAGTCAATCAGCCCCAGCATTTT	CASRDPGTEVNQPQHF
TRBV29-1	TRBD2	NA	TRBJ2-2	TGCAGCGTGGGGACTAGCGGTTGGACCGGGGAGCTGTTTTTT	CSVGTSGWTGELFF
TRBV7-2	TRBD1	once	TRBJ1-4	TGTGCCAGCAGCCAGGGGGGGGGCGGGGACAATGAAAAACTGTTTTTT	CASSQGGGGDNEKLFF
TRBV14	NA	many	TRBJ2-6	TGTGCCAGCAGCCCAGGACCGAGCTCTGGGGCCAACGTCCTGACTTTC	CASSPGPSSGANVLTF
TRBV10-2	NA	NA	TRBJ2-6	TGCGCCATCCAGATCGAGGGGGCCAACGTCCTGACTTTC	CAIQIEGANVLTF
TRBV9	NA	few	TRBJ2-2	TGTGCCAGCAGCGTCGGCGGGATGAACACCGGGGAGCTGTTTTTT	CASSVGGMNTGELFF
TRBV29-1	TRBD1	NA	TRBJ1-2	TGCAGCGGTCGACAGGGGGCTGGAAACACCTTC	CSGRQGAGNTF